The rows below give T cell receptor beta chains drawn from one sample of a study of T cell responses to AZD1222 COVID-19 vaccine. The data were produced by immunoSEQ multiplex PCR, yet TCRdb's version contains in-frame clones alone and is incomplete. This table has fewer than 200,000 clones, around 87% appearing once. Sequencing was performed on peripheral blood, taken 28 days after the second AZD1222 dose. The receptors come from an adult who received the AZD1222 COVID-19 vaccine. Each CDR3 is given with its conserved first and last residue. A D gene is named only where the DNA matches it firmly. A row's size may be missing; if present it is once, few, many or a size class.

.,.,TRBJ2-2,TRBV5-4,TGTGCCAGCAGCTTGTTTTGGCCCGGGGAGCTGTTTTTT,CASSLFWPGELFF
.,.,TRBJ1-4,TRBV5-8,TGTGCCAGCAGCCCCGGGACGGTCGGCGGAACTAATGAAAAACTGTTTTTT,CASSPGTVGGTNEKLFF
.,.,TRBJ1-4,TRBV9,TGTGCCAGCAGCGTAAACTCCCGCGGGGAAAAACTGTTTTTT,CASSVNSRGEKLFF
few,.,TRBJ2-2,TRBV7-9,TGTGCCAGCAGCCTCGGGACATGGAACACCGGGGAGCTGTTTTTT,CASSLGTWNTGELFF
.,.,TRBJ1-1,TRBV9,TGTGCCAGCAGCGCCCCACAAGGGCGGGAGAACACTGAAGCTTTCTTT,CASSAPQGRENTEAFF
.,.,TRBJ2-1,TRBV3-1/TRBV3-2,TGTGCCAGCAGCCTAGGGGGGGGCTCCAACAATGAGCAGTTCTTC,CASSLGGGSNNEQFF
.,.,TRBJ2-6,TRBV4-2,TGTGCCAGCAGCCAAGGGGACTCTGGGGCCAACGTCCTGACTTTC,CASSQGDSGANVLTF
.,.,TRBJ1-5,TRBV6-5,TGTGCCAGCAGTTACTCTAGCTACAATCAGCCCCAGCATTTT,CASSYSSYNQPQHF
.,.,TRBJ2-6,TRBV30,TGTGCCTGGAGTGTAACAGGGCCCTCTGGGGCCAACGTCCTGACTTTC,CAWSVTGPSGANVLTF
.,.,TRBJ1-1,TRBV6-5,TGTGCCAGCAGTTCCGAACCGAACACTGAAGCTTTCTTT,CASSSEPNTEAFF
.,.,TRBJ1-2,TRBV5-6,TGTGCCAGCAGCGACCAGGGAGGGCTCCCCTATGGCTACACCTTC,CASSDQGGLPYGYTF
.,.,TRBJ1-2,TRBV30,TGTGCCTGGAGTCCTGATAGTCTTAACTATGGCTACACCTTC,CAWSPDSLNYGYTF
.,.,TRBJ1-1,TRBV6-5,TGTGCCAGCAGCACAGGGAACACTGAAGCTTTCTTT,CASSTGNTEAFF
.,TRBD2,TRBJ2-5,TRBV5-1,TGCGCCAGCAGCTTGGCTAGCGGGGTAGAGGAGACCCAGTACTTC,CASSLASGVEETQYF
.,.,TRBJ1-5,TRBV7-2,TGTGCCAGCCAGGGGACACTTATTCATCAGCCCCAGCATTTT,CASQGTLIHQPQHF
.,.,TRBJ2-7,TRBV21-1,TGTGCCAGCAGCTTAATAACGGAGAGCTCCTACGAGCAGTACTTC,CASSLITESSYEQYF
.,TRBD2,TRBJ2-2,TRBV24-1,TGTGCCACCGGCGGGGGGTCAACCGGGGAGCTGTTTTTT,CATGGGSTGELFF
.,.,TRBJ2-7,TRBV5-5,TGTGCCAGCAGCTTGGACAGGGCCGAGCAGTACTTC,CASSLDRAEQYF
.,.,TRBJ2-2,TRBV4-3,TGCGCCAGCACCACAGAGGTGGGGGGCACCGGGGAGCTGTTTTTT,CASTTEVGGTGELFF
.,.,TRBJ2-1,TRBV19,TGTGCCAGTAACCCCTCAGGGTTAGTATTGAATGAGCAGTTCTTC,CASNPSGLVLNEQFF
many,.,TRBJ1-4,TRBV30,TGTGCCTGGAGTGATGACAGAGGCTCGTTCCATGAAAAACTGTTTTTT,CAWSDDRGSFHEKLFF
few,.,TRBJ1-2,TRBV18,TGTGCCAGCTCACCAAAGGACAGTTTCTATGGCTACACCTTC,CASSPKDSFYGYTF
.,TRBD1,TRBJ1-1,TRBV28,TGTGCCAGCAGCACAACCGGGACAGGTGAAGCTTTCTTT,CASSTTGTGEAFF